The clone carrying this TCR beta chain was detected only once. The sample belongs to a study of T cell changes during pregnancy in multiple sclerosis. The CDR3 has 15 residues. Germline CDR1 reads MDHEN; CDR2 reads SYDVKM. Trimming took off 4 bases at V and 0 bases at J, with 10 bases between the two ends. Generated by immunoSEQ multiplex PCR, the TCRdb table keeps only in-frame clones and is missing some. This table has around 84,000 clones, 94% appearing once. This sequence joins TRBV28 and TRBJ1-5; TRBD1 is a possible D gene (6 bases). This receptor was identified in a female donor in good health, enrolled as a control in a pregnancy study. Sequencing used peripheral blood, obtained in the second trimester of pregnancy. The CDR3 DNA sequence: TGTGCCAGCAGTTCCCGGACAGATAGCAATCAGCCCCAGCATTTT. Its protein is CASSSRTDSNQPQHF.